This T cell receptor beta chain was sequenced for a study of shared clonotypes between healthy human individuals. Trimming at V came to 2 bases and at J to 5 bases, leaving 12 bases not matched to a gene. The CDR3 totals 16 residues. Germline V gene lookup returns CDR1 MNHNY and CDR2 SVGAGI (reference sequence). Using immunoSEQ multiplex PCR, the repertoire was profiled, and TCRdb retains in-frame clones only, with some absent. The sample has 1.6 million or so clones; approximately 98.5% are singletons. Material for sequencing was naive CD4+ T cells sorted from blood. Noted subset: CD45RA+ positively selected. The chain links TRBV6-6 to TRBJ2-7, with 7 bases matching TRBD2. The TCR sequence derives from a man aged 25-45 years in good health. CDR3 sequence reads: CASSYRAGTIPNEQYF. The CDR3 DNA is TGTGCCAGCAGTTACCGAGCCGGGACTATACCCAACGAGCAGTACTTC.